This T cell receptor (beta chain) was captured by sequencing in a study of HIV-infected patients and healthy controls. This clonotype was counted ten times or more. Its antigen is as yet unknown. The repertoire came from unfractionated whole blood and reflected all unsorted peripheral T cells. Study results and limitations: In healthy controls, MAIT alpha CDR3s were common; in HIV+ repertoires, severely depleted. HIV-infected repertoires had significantly higher mean Gini indices than controls, possibly reflecting oligoclonality.

Alpha and beta constant-region primers primed reverse transcription of around 0.5 ug RNA. Separate chain-specific third strand synthesis with multiplexing indices produced the alpha and beta libraries. Ligation attached cDNA to a 5' RACE adapter that carried a random hexamer and SP2 site. A short first PCR added P5 and P7 adapter elements and a second index. TCRdb passed the 5' RACE reads through MiXCR, listing each CDR3 protein once. Of some 10,000 distinct CDR3 sequences listed, less than 11% were seen once; the top ten hold around 15%. Trimming shortened V by 3 bases and J by 6 bases, and 12 bases separated the two germline ends. The germline gives CDR1 MDHEN, CDR2 SYDVKM. This CDR3 contains 13 residues.

The sample consisted of blood, taken before antiretroviral therapy. The chain employs TRBV28 and TRBJ2-7; D not certain. The clonotype originates from an adult with HIV infection. The CDR3 protein is CASSFPRVGEQYF. The CDR3 DNA reads TGTGCCAGCAGTTTCCCTCGCGTTGGCGAGCAGTACTTC.